This T cell receptor (beta chain) was identified during a study of a mutant IDH1 vaccine in newly diagnosed glioma. Assay: immunoSEQ multiplex PCR; the TCRdb copy retains only in-frame clones and omits some. The data show 35,000 to 50,000 clones, roughly 84% seen once. The time point here: week 23, last vaccination. Each dose of the vaccine consisted of 300 ug of mutant IDH1 20-mer peptide, with topical imiquimod. Germline lookup yields CDR1 SQVTM and CDR2 ANQGSEA. The CDR3 is made up of 13 amino acids. V lost 6 bases and J 4 bases, leaving 15 bases between the germline ends. Of note for this clone: Its antigen is undetermined.

The specimen comprised PBMCs, sampled from a glioma patient whose treatment included an IDH1 peptide vaccine. The TCR sequence derives from a woman under 30 with glioma. Some clones in this sample may be carry-over from other donors' samples. The V gene is TRBV29-1, the J gene TRBJ1-2; possible D gene TRBD1, 6 bases. The DNA of the CDR3 is TGCAGCGTCGCCCCGGGGGGGGCCTATGGCTACACCTTC. Encoded protein: CSVAPGGAYGYTF.